This T cell receptor (beta chain) was profiled in a study of blood T cell repertoires in COVID-19. Study as a whole: The origin of the acute and convalescent COVID-19 samples was the United States, Italy and Spain. PBMCs, B-cell-depleted T cells, or T cells provided the cDNA or gDNA that made up the material.

The CDR3 is 13 amino acids. Study processing details: Cell counts per sample came from amplifying reference gene primers. Here immunoSEQ multiplex PCR was the method, and the copy in TCRdb shows in-frame clones only, minus some. D and trimming were read from the DNA, whereas the V and J calls and clone size are those reported in that table. The repertoire holds roughly 80,000 clones, with over 65% as singletons. This clone was observed a few times. The chain carries TRBV12-2 and TRBJ1-2. TRBV12-2 is termed a pseudogene. The clonotype was recovered from a human donor in a cohort sampled during active COVID-19. Sample: peripheral blood. The CDR3 DNA reads as TGTGCAAGTCGCTTGAGTCGGAGCTATGGCTACACCTTC. Its protein product is CASRLSRSYGYTF.